This entry lists 21 T cell receptor beta chains sequenced from one sample in a study of T cell clonotyping in hematopoietic cell transplantation. Produced via immunoSEQ multiplex PCR; TCRdb's table is partial and in-frame only. The table records about 7,200 clones, approximately 88% of them present only once. The sequenced sample was PBMCs, obtained 100 days after allogeneic stem cell transplant. These receptors all stem from a young adult male patient who had an allogeneic stem cell transplant from a related donor, so the T cells may come from the graft donor. Some clones in this sample may be carry-over from other donors' samples.

This clone was recorded once. The chain is built from TRBV9 and TRBJ2-3; no firm D call. V was pared by 1 base and J by 8 bases, with 8 bases between. Germline V gene lookup returns CDR1 SGDLS and CDR2 YYNGEE. CDR3 size: 12 residues. The CDR3 here is CASSVSLGTQYF. CDR3 DNA: TGTGCCAGCAGCGTATCCCTGGGTACGCAGTATTTT.

This clone was observed once. The V call is TRBV5-5, the J call TRBJ2-7; 11 bases map to TRBD2. J lost 0 bases, V lost 0 bases, and 5 bases had no gene match. The CDR3 spans 17 residues. The germline CDR1 and CDR2 sequences are SGHKS and YYEKEE (reference sequence). This CDR3 reads CASSLVSGRGSSYEQYV. As DNA, the CDR3 is TGTGCCAGCAGCTTGGTTAGCGGGAGGGGTAGCTCCTACGAGCAGTACGTC.

In this sample, this clone turned up a few times. V and J are TRBV19 and TRBJ2-5; no clear D gene. CDR3 length equals 13 residues. Trimming shortened V by 1 base and J by 5 bases, and 8 bases separated the two germline ends. From germline, CDR1 is LNHDA and CDR2 SQIVND (reference sequence). The CDR3 bases are TGTGCCAGTAGTATAGGTATTTGGGAGACCCAGTACTTC. It is translated as CASSIGIWETQYF.

The V and J genes are TRBV25-1 and TRBJ1-1; D unresolved. The ends were cut back, 8 bases at V and 5 bases at J, with 15 bases in the middle. The CDR3 is 13 residues long. Germline values: CDR1 MGHDK, CDR2 SYGVNS. The CDR3 reads CASGRRRRTEAFF. The CDR3 DNA sequence: TGTGCCAGCGGACGACGGCGGCGGACTGAAGCTTTCTTT.

This chain connects TRBV9 to TRBJ2-3, with D maybe TRBD2 (6 bases). With 0 bases removed from V and 0 bases from J, the gap between germline ends came to 8 bases. The germline V gene encodes CDR1 SGDLS and CDR2 YYNGEE. The CDR3 is 15 amino acids. The chain's CDR3 is CASSVVGTSTDTQYF. CDR3 in DNA: TGTGCCAGCAGCGTAGTCGGGACTAGCACAGATACGCAGTATTTT. Using reference TRBV9 and TRBJ2-3 for the parts outside the CDR3, the full variable domain is DSGVTQTPKHLITATGQRVTLRCSPRSGDLSVYWYQQSLDQGLQFLIQYYNGEERAKGNILERFSAQQFPDLHSELNLSSLELGDSALYFCASSVVGTSTDTQYFGPGTRLTVL.

With respect to this clone: An end of the junction does not agree with germline; a read error may underlie this. This chain joins TRBV7-7 and TRBJ2-2, with 7 bases identical to TRBD2. This CDR3 region has 17 residues. Germline V gene lookup returns CDR1 SSHAT and CDR2 FNYEAQ (reference sequence). The CDR3 DNA is TGTGCTAGCAGCCCGAGGACTAGTCGGCTCAACACCGGGGAGCTGTTTTTT. It codes for CASSPRTSRLNTGELFF.

DNA of the CDR3: TGTGCCAGCAGCTACGGGACTAGCAATCAGCCCCAGCATTTT. It is translated as CASSYGTSNQPQHF. The chain carries TRBV7-9 and TRBJ1-5; TRBD1 might be the D (5 bases). Germline lookup yields CDR1 SEHNR and CDR2 FQNEAQ (reference sequence). V lost 4 bases and J lost 0, with 7 bases in between. The CDR3 totals 14 residues.

The chain links TRBV7-3 to TRBJ1-2, with D possibly being TRBD1 (6 bases). The CDR3 has 15 amino acids. Germline CDR1 reads SGHTA; CDR2 reads FQGTGA. V lost 1 base, J lost 2 bases, and 11 bases lay in between. The CDR3 reads CASSLKGGQNYGYTF. In nucleotides, the CDR3 is TGTGCCAGCAGCTTAAAGGGGGGGCAAAACTATGGCTACACCTTC.

This chain uses TRBV5-1 with TRBJ2-5, with 7 bases lining up with TRBD2. The V gene end was trimmed by 8 bases and the J gene end by 2 bases; junction bases not matched to a gene: 12. CDR3 size: 15 residues. Germline loops: CDR1 SGHRS, CDR2 YFSETQ. CDR3 sequence: CASRKWGGSQETQYF. CDR3 coding DNA: TGCGCCAGTCGTAAATGGGGGGGTTCACAAGAGACCCAGTACTTC.

This clone was counted a few times. The V gene is TRBV2, the J gene TRBJ2-2; TRBD2 might be the D (6 bases). Germline V gene data show CDR1 as SNHLY and CDR2 as FYNNEI. The CDR3 consists of 15 residues. V was cut by 7 bases and J by 4 bases, with 16 bases left in between. CDR3 sequence reads: CASIGGLPFTGELFF. CDR3 bases: TGTGCCAGCATTGGGGGACTCCCATTCACCGGGGAGCTGTTTTTT.

V usage is TRBV5-6 and J usage is TRBJ2-6, with D hard to call. Germline CDR1 and CDR2: SGHDT and YYEEEE. The CDR3 runs 17 residues. V lost 7 bases, J lost 5 bases, and 22 bases lay in between. CDR3 coding DNA: TGTGCCAGCGGCCTATGCAATACACAAAGTCGGGCCAACGTCCTGACTTTC. Its translation is CASGLCNTQSRANVLTF.

The rearrangement joins TRBV6-6 to TRBJ1-6; 10 bases fit TRBD1. The ends lost 11 bases at V and 7 bases at J; junction bases unmatched: 8. Per germline, CDR1 MNHNY and CDR2 SVGAGI (reference sequence). The CDR3 covers 14 residues. The CDR3 DNA reads as TGTGCCTGCTGGAGGGGACAGGGGAATTCACCCCTCCACTTT. Translated, it gives CACWRGQGNSPLHF.

The J gene is TRBJ1-2, the V gene TRBV7-9; the match to TRBD1 covers 7 bases. V was clipped by 5 bases and J by 4 bases; unmatched bases: 7. The CDR3 runs 14 residues. Germline values: CDR1 SEHNR, CDR2 FQNEAQ (reference sequence). The CDR3 here is CASSLNRGVYGYTF. The CDR3 nucleotides read TGTGCCAGCAGCCTCAACAGGGGTGTCTATGGCTACACCTTC.

This clone appeared a single time. At one of its ends the junction is not consistent with the germline gene, which may arise from a read error. The rearrangement joins TRBV7-7 to TRBJ2-5; TRBD1 agrees at 8 bases. Germline CDR1 reads SSHAT; CDR2 reads FNYEAQ (reference sequence). The CDR3 extends over 15 amino acids. CDR3 loop: CASSHSRGRVETQYF. Here the CDR3 DNA reads TGTGCTAGCAGCCACTCCAGGGGGCGAGTAGAGACCCAGTACTTC. The full variable domain, in which reference TRBV7-7 and TRBJ2-5 provide the parts outside the CDR3, is GAGVSQSPRYKVTKRGQDVTLRCDPISSHATLYWYQQALGQGPEFLTYFNYEAQPDKSGLPSDRFSAERPEGSISTLTIQRTEQRDSAMYRCASSHSRGRVETQYFGPGTRLLVL.

The chain joins TRBV11-2 to TRBJ1-5; the D is unclear. V lost 0 bases and J lost 3, with 9 bases in between. Germline CDR1 reads SGHAT; CDR2 reads FQNNGV. This CDR3 has 15 residues. As DNA, the CDR3 is TGTGCCAGCAGCTTAGAAGGGAGACCCAATCAGCCCCAGCATTTT. Its protein is CASSLEGRPNQPQHF.

The rearrangement links TRBV7-2 to TRBJ2-1, with 7 bases aligning to TRBD2. Germline V gene sequence: CDR1 SGHTA, CDR2 FQGNSA. Germline trimming cut 5 bases from V and 10 bases from J; bases unmatched to any gene: 11. The CDR3 is 14 residues long. CDR3 sequence reads: CASSPSGALGEQFF. CDR3 in DNA: TGTGCCAGCAGCCCCAGCGGGGCTCTCGGGGAGCAGTTCTTC.

The chain couples TRBV6-5 to TRBJ2-7; 7 bases agree with TRBD2. Germline trimming cut 4 bases from V and 3 bases from J; bases unmatched to any gene: 9. The CDR3 is 15 residues long. CDR1 and CDR2 from the germline V gene are MNHEY and SVGAGI. CDR3 amino acids: CASSSAGVGSYEQYV. The CDR3 DNA follows: TGTGCCAGCAGTTCTGCGGGAGTGGGTAGCTACGAGCAGTACGTC.

The chain is built from TRBV6-1 and TRBJ2-5; a weak D match, TRBD2 (6 bases). Trimming removed 6 bases from V and 1 base from J, with 15 bases in between. The CDR3 sequence is 15 residues long. Germline loops: CDR1 MNHNS, CDR2 SASEGT. The CDR3 region has the DNA TGTGCCAGCAGGAAAATTAGCGGACTCCAAGAGACCCAGTACTTC. Translating gives CASRKISGLQETQYF.

This rearrangement joins TRBV10-1 to TRBJ2-3, with 7 bases that match TRBD1. Germline assignment: CDR1 WNHNN and CDR2 SYGVQD (reference sequence). The CDR3 covers 15 residues. V lost 5 bases to trimming and J lost 5 bases; unmatched junction nucleotides: 10. The CDR3 sequence is CASSPWQGDQDTQYF. DNA of the CDR3: TGCGCCAGCAGTCCTTGGCAGGGGGACCAAGATACGCAGTATTTT.

This clone was seen more than once but under ten times. The rearrangement uses TRBV6-5 and TRBJ2-1; a weak D match, TRBD2 (6 bases). Germline V gene lookup returns CDR1 MNHEY and CDR2 SVGAGI. The length of the CDR3 is 14 residues. Trimming left V 5 bases short and J 4 bases short, with 12 bases between. The CDR3 protein is CASSPFRGYNEQFF. The CDR3 coding sequence is TGTGCCAGCAGTCCATTCCGGGGGTACAATGAGCAGTTCTTC.

This clone was seen more than once but under ten times. This chain links TRBV11-3 with TRBJ2-2; 9 bases are a match to TRBD1. The CDR3 totals 15 residues. V was clipped by 5 bases and J by 6 bases; unmatched bases: 7. CDR1 and CDR2 (germline): SGHNT, YENEEA. CDR3 in amino acids: CASSQGQGLAGELFF. The CDR3 DNA reads TGTGCCAGCAGCCAAGGACAGGGGTTGGCCGGGGAGCTGTTTTTT.